Presented here are 5 T cell receptor beta chains from one specimen sequenced in a study of blood T cells in healthy people across ages. Sample-barcoded 5' priming and a J-beta primer mix drove a second PCR of roughly 7 to 11 cycles. TCRdb re-called the 5' RACE reads through MiXCR, storing one row per CDR3 protein. This table holds more than 1 million distinct CDR3 sequences, less than 50% found once. Material for sequencing was blood. All receptors come from a woman between 55 and 75 years old in good health.

As for this clonotype: Sequence at one end of the junction differs from germline and may be a read error. V gene TRBV14 combines with J gene TRBJ2-3; the D gene is possibly TRBD1 (6 bases). The CDR3 loop spans 17 amino acids. Germline V gives CDR1 SGHDN, CDR2 FVKESK. CDR3 sequence: CASSQWGRILSTDTQYF. CDR3 sequence (DNA): TGTGCCAGCAGCCAATGGGGGCGAATTCTTAGCACAGATACACAGTATTTT. Looking up the rest from reference TRBV14 and TRBJ2-3 gives the full variable domain: EAGVTQFPSHSVIEKGQTVTLRCDPISGHDNLYWYRRVMGKEIKFLLHFVKESKQDESGMPNNRFLAERTGGTYSTLKVQPAELEDSGVYFCASSQWGRILSTDTQYFGPGTRLTVL.

The rearrangement joins TRBV4-2 to TRBJ2-7; D tentatively fits TRBD1 or TRBD2 (6 bases each). There are 15 residues in the CDR3. Trimming stripped 0 bases from V and 7 bases from J, with 16 bases between. Germline V gene data show CDR1 as LGHNA and CDR2 as YNFKEQ. The CDR3 sequence: CASSQERQARGEQYF. The CDR3, as DNA: TGTGCCAGCAGCCAAGAGAGACAGGCGCGGGGTGAGCAGTACTTC.

The table lists this clonotype with a few counts. The rearrangement joins TRBV5-1 to TRBJ2-1; D possibly uses TRBD1 or TRBD2 (5 bases each). CDR3 length equals 15 residues. Trimming stripped 4 bases from V and 3 bases from J, with 14 bases between. Germline CDR1 and CDR2: SGHRS and YFSETQ. The CDR3: CASSRGQGGYNEQFF. The CDR3 nucleotides are TGCGCCAGCAGCCGAGGGCAGGGCGGCTACAATGAGCAGTTCTTC.

V and J are TRBV5-1 and TRBJ2-7, with a possible D match to TRBD2 (6 bases). Trimming removed 4 bases at V and 7 bases at J, with 15 bases between. This CDR3 has 13 residues. From germline, CDR1 is SGHRS and CDR2 YFSETQ. The CDR3 DNA reads TGCGCCAGCAGCCCGGTCCTAGCGAGAGAGCAGTACTTC. This gives the protein CASSPVLAREQYF. The full variable domain, in which reference TRBV5-1 and TRBJ2-7 provide the parts outside the CDR3, is KAGVTQTPRYLIKTRGQQVTLSCSPISGHRSVSWYQQTPGQGLQFLFEYFSETQRNKGNFPGRFSGRQFSNSRSEMNVSTLELGDSALYLCASSPVLAREQYFGPGTRLTVT.

This clonotype appeared a few times. The J gene is TRBJ1-4, the V gene TRBV12-3 or TRBV12-4; possible D gene TRBD1, 5 bases. The CDR3 totals 16 residues. Trimming removed 5 bases at V and 3 bases at J, with 16 bases between. CDR3 bases: TGTGCCAGCAGTCCCCTCGGGGCAGTCTCTAATGAAAAACTGTTTTTT. This encodes CASSPLGAVSNEKLFF.